This T cell receptor beta chain was sequenced during a study of T cells in Graves' hyperthyroidism and ophthalmopathy. Study-wide results and caveats: Blood held most thyroid clonotypes expanded above 0.001 frequency.

Researchers amplified the TCR beta CDR3 regions from RNA transcripts. In the first-round RT-PCR of the TCR CDR3, the HTBI primer set was used. TCRdb reanalysed the multiplex PCR reads using MiXCR and keeps one entry per CDR3 protein. The sample yields under 70,000 distinct CDR3 sequences, approximately 53% seen once. CDR3 size: 18 residues. The V segment lost 0 bases and the J segment 8 bases; nucleotides outside the gene matches: 13. The germline V gene encodes CDR1 SGDLS and CDR2 YYNGEE. About this clonotype itself: Antigen: not known.

The origin of this receptor is a woman between 55 and 75 years old with Graves' ophthalmopathy. The material sequenced was blood. J is TRBJ2-1 and V is TRBV9; TRBD2 matches 11 bases. The CDR3 here is CASSVDPGSGGAVYEQFF. The CDR3 nucleotides read TGTGCCAGCAGCGTAGATCCGGGTAGCGGGGGGGCAGTATATGAGCAGTTCTTC.